This TCR beta chain was captured by sequencing in a study of T cell responses to AZD1222 COVID-19 vaccine. Overall study results and limits: Nearly half of spike-specific TCRs reportedly go after variant regions that carry no mutations. Spike-specific TCR breadth and depth rose after two AZD1222 doses.

Germline-derived CDR1 and CDR2 are SQVTM and ANQGSEA. Trimming at V came to 5 bases and at J to 5 bases, leaving 5 bases not matched to a gene. CDR3 length: 13 amino acids. Worth noting for this clone: The antigen remains undetermined.

TCRdb's copy holds only in-frame clones and misses some; the assay was immunoSEQ multiplex PCR. In the table there are roughly 70,000 clones, around 90% of which are singletons. The input for sequencing was peripheral blood, taken 28 days after the second AZD1222 dose. The clonotype originates from an adult who received the AZD1222 COVID-19 vaccine. This chain connects TRBV29-1 to TRBJ2-7; TRBD2 agrees at 11 bases. The CDR3 DNA reads as TGCAGCGTTTTAGCGGGAGGGTGGGACGAGCAGTACTTC. It encodes CSVLAGGWDEQYF.